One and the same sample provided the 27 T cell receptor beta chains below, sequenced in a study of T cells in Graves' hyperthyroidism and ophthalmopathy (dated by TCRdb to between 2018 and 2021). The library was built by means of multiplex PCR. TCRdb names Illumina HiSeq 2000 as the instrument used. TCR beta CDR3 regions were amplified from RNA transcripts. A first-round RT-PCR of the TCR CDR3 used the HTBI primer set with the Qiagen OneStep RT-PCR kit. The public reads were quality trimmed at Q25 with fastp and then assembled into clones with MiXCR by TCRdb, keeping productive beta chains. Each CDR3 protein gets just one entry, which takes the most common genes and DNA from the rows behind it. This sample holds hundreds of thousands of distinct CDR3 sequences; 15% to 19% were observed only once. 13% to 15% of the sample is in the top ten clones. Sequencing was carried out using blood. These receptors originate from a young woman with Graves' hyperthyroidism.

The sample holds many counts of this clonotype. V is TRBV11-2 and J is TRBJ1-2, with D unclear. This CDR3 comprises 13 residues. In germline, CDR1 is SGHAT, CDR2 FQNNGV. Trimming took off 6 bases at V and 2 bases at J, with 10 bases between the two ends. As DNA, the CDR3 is TGTGCCAGCAGGAACACGGACAACTATGGCTACACCTTC. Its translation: CASRNTDNYGYTF.

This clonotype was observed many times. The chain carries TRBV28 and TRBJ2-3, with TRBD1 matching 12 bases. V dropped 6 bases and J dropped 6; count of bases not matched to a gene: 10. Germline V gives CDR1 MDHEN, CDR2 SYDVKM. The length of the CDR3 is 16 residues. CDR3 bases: TGTGCCAGCAGCGGGGGACAGGGGGCCGCTAGGGATACGCAGTATTTT. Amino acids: CASSGGQGAARDTQYF.

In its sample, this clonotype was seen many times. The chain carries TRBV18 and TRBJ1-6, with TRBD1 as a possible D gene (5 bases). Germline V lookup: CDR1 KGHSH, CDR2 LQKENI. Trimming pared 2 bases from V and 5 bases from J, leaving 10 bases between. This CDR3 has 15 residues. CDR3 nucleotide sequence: TGTGCCAGCTCACCATATCCAGGGAATAATTCACCCCTCCACTTT. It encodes CASSPYPGNNSPLHF. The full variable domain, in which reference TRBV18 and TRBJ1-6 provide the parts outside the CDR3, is NAGVMQNPRHLVRRRGQEARLRCSPMKGHSHVYWYRQLPEEGLKFMVYLQKENIIDESGMPKERFSAEFPKEGPSILRIQQVVRGDSAAYFCASSPYPGNNSPLHFGNGTRLTVT.

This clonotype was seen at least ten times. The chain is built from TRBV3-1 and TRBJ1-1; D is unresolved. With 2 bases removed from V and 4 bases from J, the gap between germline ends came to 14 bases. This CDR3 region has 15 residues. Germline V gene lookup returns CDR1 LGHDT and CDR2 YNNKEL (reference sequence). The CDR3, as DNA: TGTGCCAGCAGCCAAAGGAGTGGAGTCGGCACTGAAGCTTTCTTT. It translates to CASSQRSGVGTEAFF.

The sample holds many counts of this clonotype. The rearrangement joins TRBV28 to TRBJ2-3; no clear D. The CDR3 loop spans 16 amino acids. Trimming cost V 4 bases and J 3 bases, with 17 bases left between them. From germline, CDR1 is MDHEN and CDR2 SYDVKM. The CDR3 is CASSSGRMVLTDTQYF. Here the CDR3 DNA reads TGTGCCAGCAGTTCCGGACGAATGGTGTTGACAGATACGCAGTATTTT.

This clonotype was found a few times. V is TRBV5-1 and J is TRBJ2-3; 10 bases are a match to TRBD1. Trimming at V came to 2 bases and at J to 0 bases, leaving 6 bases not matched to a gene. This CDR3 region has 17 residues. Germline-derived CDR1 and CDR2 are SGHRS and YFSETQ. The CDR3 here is CASSLGDRGTSTDTQYF. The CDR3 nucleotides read TGCGCCAGCAGCTTAGGGGACAGGGGTACGAGCACAGATACGCAGTATTTT.

The CDR3 DNA follows: TGTGCCAGCAGTTACTCTAGGACAGGGGTGGCCGGGGAGCTGTTTTTT. Encoded protein: CASSYSRTGVAGELFF. The V gene is TRBV6-6, the J gene TRBJ2-2; 9 bases align to TRBD1. Germline CDR1 is MNHNY and CDR2 is SVGAGI (reference sequence). V gave up 0 bases and J gave up 6 bases; unmatched junction bases: 5. The CDR3 is 16 residues long.

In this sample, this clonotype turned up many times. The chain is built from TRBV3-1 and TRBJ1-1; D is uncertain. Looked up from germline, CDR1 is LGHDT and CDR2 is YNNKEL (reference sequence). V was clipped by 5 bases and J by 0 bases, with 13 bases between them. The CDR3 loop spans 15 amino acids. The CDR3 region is CASSSPPGMNTEAFF. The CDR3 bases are TGTGCCAGCAGCTCGCCCCCGGGGATGAACACTGAAGCTTTCTTT. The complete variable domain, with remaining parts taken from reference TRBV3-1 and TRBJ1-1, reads DTAVSQTPKYLVTQMGNDKSIKCEQNLGHDTMYWYKQDSKKFLKIMFSYNNKELIINETVPNRFSPKSPDKAHLNLHINSLELGDSAVYFCASSSPPGMNTEAFFGQGTRLTVV.

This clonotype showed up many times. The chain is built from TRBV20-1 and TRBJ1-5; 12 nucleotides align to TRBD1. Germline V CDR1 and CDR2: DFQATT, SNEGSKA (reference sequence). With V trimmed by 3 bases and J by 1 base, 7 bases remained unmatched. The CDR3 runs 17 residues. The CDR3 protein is CSASGGQGAWSNQPQHF. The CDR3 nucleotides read TGCAGTGCTAGTGGGGGACAGGGGGCTTGGAGCAATCAGCCCCAGCATTTT.

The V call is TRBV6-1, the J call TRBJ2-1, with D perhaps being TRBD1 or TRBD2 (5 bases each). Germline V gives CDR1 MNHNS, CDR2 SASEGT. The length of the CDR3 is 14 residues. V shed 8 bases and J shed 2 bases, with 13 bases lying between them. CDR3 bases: TGTGCCAGCGGGGCTAACGGGGCCTACAATGAGCAGTTCTTC. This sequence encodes CASGANGAYNEQFF.

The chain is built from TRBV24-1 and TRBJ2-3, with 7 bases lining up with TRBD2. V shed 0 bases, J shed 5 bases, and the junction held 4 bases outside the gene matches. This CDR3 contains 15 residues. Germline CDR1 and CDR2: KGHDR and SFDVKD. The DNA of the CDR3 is TGTGCCACCAGTGATTTGGTGGGAGGGCGAGATACGCAGTATTTT. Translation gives CATSDLVGGRDTQYF.

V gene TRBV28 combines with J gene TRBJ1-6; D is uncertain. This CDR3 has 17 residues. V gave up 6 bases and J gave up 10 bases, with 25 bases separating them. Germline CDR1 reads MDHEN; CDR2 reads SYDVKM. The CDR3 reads CASSLPKDAGYRSPLHF. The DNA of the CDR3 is TGTGCCAGCAGCCTCCCAAAGGACGCGGGGTATAGATCACCCCTCCACTTT.

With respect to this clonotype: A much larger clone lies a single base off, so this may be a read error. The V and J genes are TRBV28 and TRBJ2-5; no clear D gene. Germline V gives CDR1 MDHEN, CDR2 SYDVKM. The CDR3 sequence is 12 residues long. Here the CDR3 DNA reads TGTGCCAGCAGCATTAGGCGAGAGACCCGGTACTTC. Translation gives CASSIRRETRYF.

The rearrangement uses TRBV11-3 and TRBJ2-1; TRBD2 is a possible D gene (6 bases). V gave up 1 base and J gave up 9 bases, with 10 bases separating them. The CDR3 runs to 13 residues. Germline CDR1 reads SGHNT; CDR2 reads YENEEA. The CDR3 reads CASSLAGDFEQFF. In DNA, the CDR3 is TGTGCCAGCAGCTTAGCGGGGGACTTTGAGCAGTTCTTC.

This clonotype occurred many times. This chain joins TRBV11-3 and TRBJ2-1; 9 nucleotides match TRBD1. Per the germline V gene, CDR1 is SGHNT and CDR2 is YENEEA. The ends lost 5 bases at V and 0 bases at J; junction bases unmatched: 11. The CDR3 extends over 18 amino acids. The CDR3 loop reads CASSPGTGIGVSYNEQFF. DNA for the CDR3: TGTGCCAGCAGCCCCGGGACAGGGATTGGGGTCTCCTACAATGAGCAGTTCTTC.

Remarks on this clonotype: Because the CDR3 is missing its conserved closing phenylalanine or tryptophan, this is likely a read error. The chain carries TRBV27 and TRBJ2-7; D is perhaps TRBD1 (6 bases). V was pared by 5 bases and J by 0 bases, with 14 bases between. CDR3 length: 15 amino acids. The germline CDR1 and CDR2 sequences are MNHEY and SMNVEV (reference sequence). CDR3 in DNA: TGTGCCAGCAGTCCAACCACAGGGAGCTCCTACGAGCAGTACCTC. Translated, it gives CASSPTTGSSYEQYL.

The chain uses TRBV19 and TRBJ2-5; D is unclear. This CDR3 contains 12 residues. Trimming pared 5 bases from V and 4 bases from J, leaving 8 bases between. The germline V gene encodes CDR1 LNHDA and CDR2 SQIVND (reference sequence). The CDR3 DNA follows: TGTGCCAGTAGTTACCCCGGAGAGACCCAGTACTTC. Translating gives CASSYPGETQYF.

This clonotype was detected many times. The CDR3 spells CASSSQSGGAYGYTF. The CDR3 nucleotides read TGTGCCAGCAGTTCGCAATCGGGGGGCGCTTATGGCTACACCTTC. The V call is TRBV28, the J call TRBJ1-2; TRBD1 is a possible D gene (6 bases). The CDR3 runs to 15 residues. Germline assignment: CDR1 MDHEN and CDR2 SYDVKM. Trimming pared 4 bases from V and 5 bases from J, leaving 17 bases between.

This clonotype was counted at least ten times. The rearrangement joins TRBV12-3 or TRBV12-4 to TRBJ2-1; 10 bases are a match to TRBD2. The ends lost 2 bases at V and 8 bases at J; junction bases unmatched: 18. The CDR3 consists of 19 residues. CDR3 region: CASSLTTSGIGVISDEQFF. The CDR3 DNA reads TGTGCCAGCAGTTTAACTACTAGCGGGATTGGAGTAATTAGCGATGAGCAGTTCTTC.

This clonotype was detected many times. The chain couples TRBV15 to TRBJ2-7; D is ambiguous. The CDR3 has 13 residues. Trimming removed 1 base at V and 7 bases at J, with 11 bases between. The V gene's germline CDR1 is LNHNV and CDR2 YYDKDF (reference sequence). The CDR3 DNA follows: TGTGCCACCAGCAGAGGCTTCGCGGAGGAGCAGTACTTC. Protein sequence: CATSRGFAEEQYF. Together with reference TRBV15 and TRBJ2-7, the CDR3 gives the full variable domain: DAMVIQNPRYQVTQFGKPVTLSCSQTLNHNVMYWYQQKSSQAPKLLFHYYDKDFNNEADTPDNFQSRRPNTSFCFLDIRSPGLGDTAMYLCATSRGFAEEQYFGPGTRLTVT.

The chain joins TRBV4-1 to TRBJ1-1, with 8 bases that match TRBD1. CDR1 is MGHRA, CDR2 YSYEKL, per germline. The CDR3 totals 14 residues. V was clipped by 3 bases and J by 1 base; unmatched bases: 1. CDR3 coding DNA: TGCGCCAGCAGCCATGGACAGGGGAACACTGAAGCTTTCTTT. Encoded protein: CASSHGQGNTEAFF.

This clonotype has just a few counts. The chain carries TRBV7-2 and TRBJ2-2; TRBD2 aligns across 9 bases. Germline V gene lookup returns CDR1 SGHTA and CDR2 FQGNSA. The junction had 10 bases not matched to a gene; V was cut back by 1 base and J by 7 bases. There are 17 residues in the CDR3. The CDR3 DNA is TGTGCCAGCAGCTTAGGCTTCCTAGCGGGGTCGGACGGGGAGCTGTTTTTT. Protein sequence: CASSLGFLAGSDGELFF.

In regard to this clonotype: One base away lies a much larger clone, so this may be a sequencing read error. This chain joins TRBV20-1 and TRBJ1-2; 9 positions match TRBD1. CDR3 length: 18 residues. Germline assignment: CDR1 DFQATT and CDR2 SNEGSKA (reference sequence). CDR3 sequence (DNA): TGCAGTGCTAGAGATAGCAGGACAGGGGCCGTCGAACCCTATGGCTGCACCTTC. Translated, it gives CSARDSRTGAVEPYGCTF.

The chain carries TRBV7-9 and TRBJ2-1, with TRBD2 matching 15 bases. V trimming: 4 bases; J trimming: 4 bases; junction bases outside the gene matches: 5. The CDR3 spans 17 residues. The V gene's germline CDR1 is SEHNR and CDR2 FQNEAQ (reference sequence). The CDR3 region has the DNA TGTGCCAGCAGCTCGGGACTAGCGGGGGGCCCATACAATGAGCAGTTCTTC. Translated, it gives CASSSGLAGGPYNEQFF.

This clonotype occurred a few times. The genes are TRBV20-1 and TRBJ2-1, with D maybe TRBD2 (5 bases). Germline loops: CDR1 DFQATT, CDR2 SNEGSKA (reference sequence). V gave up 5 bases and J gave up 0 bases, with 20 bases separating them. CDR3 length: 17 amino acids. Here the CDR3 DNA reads TGCAGTGCTCACCTAAGAACGGGATCAAGCTCCTACAATGAGCAGTTCTTC. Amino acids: CSAHLRTGSSSYNEQFF.

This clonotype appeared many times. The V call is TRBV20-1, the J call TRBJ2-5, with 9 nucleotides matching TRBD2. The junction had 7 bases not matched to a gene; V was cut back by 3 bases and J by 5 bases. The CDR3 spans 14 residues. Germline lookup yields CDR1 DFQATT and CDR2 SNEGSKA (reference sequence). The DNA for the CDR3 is TGCAGTGCTAGCGGTAGCGGGAGAGGGGAGACCCAGTACTTC. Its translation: CSASGSGRGETQYF.

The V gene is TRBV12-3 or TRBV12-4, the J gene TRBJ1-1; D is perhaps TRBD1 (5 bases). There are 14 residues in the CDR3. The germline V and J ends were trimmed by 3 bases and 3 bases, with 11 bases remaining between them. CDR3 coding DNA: TGTGCCAGCAGTTTTCCGGGACTGCACACTGAAGCTTTCTTT. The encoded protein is CASSFPGLHTEAFF.